These 26 T cell receptor beta chains share one sample of origin, sequenced in a study of blood T cell repertoires in COVID-19. Sequenced by immunoSEQ multiplex PCR; TCRdb stores in-frame clones only, minus some. The sample carries nearly 250,000 clones, about 83% recorded once. The material sequenced was peripheral blood. The receptors come from a woman of 80 years or more with COVID-19, enrolled during active disease.

This clone was counted a few times. The rearrangement joins TRBV9 to TRBJ1-5, with D hard to call. The CDR3 contains 14 residues. Germline V gene lookup returns CDR1 SGDLS and CDR2 YYNGEE. Trimming took 3 bases from V and 3 from J, leaving 10 bases between them. CDR3 region: CASSGARTNQPQHF. CDR3 nucleotides: TGTGCCAGCAGCGGCGCCCGTACCAATCAGCCCCAGCATTTT.

The chain employs TRBV4-2 and TRBJ1-2, with TRBD1 matching over 12 bases. Per germline, CDR1 LGHNA and CDR2 YNFKEQ. V gave up 0 bases and J gave up 7 bases; unmatched junction bases: 9. This CDR3 contains 17 residues. The CDR3 bases are TGTGCCAGCAGCCAAGATTTGGGACAGGGGGCGACGAGTGGCTACACCTTC. Translated, it gives CASSQDLGQGATSGYTF.

The chain carries TRBV29-1 and TRBJ2-3, with 9 bases that match TRBD1. Unmatched junction bases numbered 2, after V lost 4 bases and J lost 3 bases. Germline CDR1 reads SQVTM; CDR2 reads ANQGSEA. CDR3 length: 13 residues. As DNA, the CDR3 is TGCAGCGTTGGCGGGACAGGGACAGATACGCAGTATTTT. Its translation is CSVGGTGTDTQYF.

The chain carries TRBV27 and TRBJ1-4, with 7 bases aligning to TRBD1. The CDR3 spans 15 residues. Germline V CDR1 and CDR2: MNHEY, SMNVEV (reference sequence). Unmatched junction bases numbered 11, after V lost 6 bases and J lost 7 bases. The CDR3 loop is CASRRQGGPGEKLFF. CDR3 nucleotides: TGTGCCAGCAGGAGACAGGGAGGCCCAGGTGAAAAACTGTTTTTT.

V gene TRBV5-4 combines with J gene TRBJ2-4; 7 bases map to TRBD1. This CDR3 region has 16 residues. The V gene end was trimmed by 2 bases and the J gene end by 8 bases; junction bases not matched to a gene: 13. Germline CDR1 and CDR2: SGHNT and YYREEE (reference sequence). CDR3 region: CASSLQTGSIGDIQYF. The CDR3 DNA is TGTGCCAGCAGCTTACAGACAGGGAGTATAGGGGACATTCAGTACTTC.

This chain uses TRBV29-1 with TRBJ2-5; possibly TRBD1 for D (5 bases). V was pared by 6 bases and J by 5 bases, with 16 bases between. This CDR3 has 13 residues. The germline CDR1 and CDR2 sequences are SQVTM and ANQGSEA. CDR3 loop: CSVELAGLETQYF. The CDR3 nucleotides read TGCAGCGTAGAATTGGCAGGGCTGGAGACCCAGTACTTC.

The V and J genes are TRBV19 and TRBJ1-3; D ambiguous. Germline lookup yields CDR1 LNHDA and CDR2 SQIVND (reference sequence). The CDR3 covers 14 residues. The V end was cut by 2 bases, the J end by 4 bases, with 9 bases between. The CDR3 region has the DNA TGTGCCAGTAGTATAAATTCGTCCGGAAACACCATATATTTT. Translated, it gives CASSINSSGNTIYF.

This chain uses TRBV6-2 or TRBV6-3 with TRBJ2-5, with TRBD2 matching 15 bases. The CDR3 runs to 16 residues. Germline V gene lookup returns CDR1 MNHEY and CDR2 SVGEGT. The trim removed 0 bases at V and 8 bases at J, leaving 4 bases unmatched. CDR3 in DNA: TGTGCCAGCAGTTACTCGGGGACTAGCGGGGGGACAACCCAGTACTTC. It translates to CASSYSGTSGGTTQYF.

In DNA form, the CDR3 reads TGTGCCAGCAGTTGGGACAGGGTATTTCAGCCCCAGCATTTT. Translated, it gives CASSWDRVFQPQHF. V and J are TRBV2 and TRBJ1-5, with TRBD1 matching 9 bases. Germline values: CDR1 SNHLY, CDR2 FYNNEI. CDR3 length: 14 residues. V dropped 5 bases and J dropped 6; count of bases not matched to a gene: 5. Based on the CDR3 plus reference TRBV2 and TRBJ1-5, the full variable domain is EPEVTQTPSHQVTQMGQEVILRCVPISNHLYFYWYRQILGQKVEFLVSFYNNEISEKSEIFDDQFSVERPDGSNFTLKIRSTKLEDSAMYFCASSWDRVFQPQHFGDGTRLSIL.

The CDR3 DNA reads TGTGCCACTATGGGACAGAACCAAGAGACCCAGTACTTC. This gives the protein CATMGQNQETQYF. The chain couples TRBV27 to TRBJ2-5; 7 nucleotides agree with TRBD1. The CDR3 runs to 13 residues. The germline V gene encodes CDR1 MNHEY and CDR2 SMNVEV (reference sequence). V gave up 10 bases and J gave up 0 bases; unmatched junction bases: 5.

This chain uses TRBV25-1 with TRBJ1-5; 7 bases fit TRBD1. V was pared by 2 bases and J by 7 bases, with 5 bases of the junction left unmatched. The CDR3 loop spans 14 amino acids. From germline, CDR1 is MGHDK and CDR2 SYGVNS. The CDR3 sequence: CASSETGDRQPQHF. As DNA, the CDR3 is TGTGCCAGCAGTGAAACGGGGGACAGACAGCCCCAGCATTTT.

V and J are TRBV2 and TRBJ1-1; D perhaps matches TRBD1 (5 bases). Trimming removed 5 bases at V and 4 bases at J, with 14 bases between. The CDR3 consists of 14 residues. Germline V gene sequence: CDR1 SNHLY, CDR2 FYNNEI. The CDR3 protein is CASSLGRGATEAFF. CDR3 DNA sequence: TGTGCCAGCAGTTTAGGCCGCGGGGCCACTGAAGCTTTCTTT.

V and J are TRBV3-1 (or the pseudogene TRBV3-2) and TRBJ2-5, with 8 bases identical to TRBD2. V was pared by 6 bases and J by 2 bases, with 11 bases of the junction left unmatched. Germline V gene sequence: CDR1 LGHDT, CDR2 YNNKEL (reference sequence). The CDR3 is made up of 16 amino acids. In DNA form, the CDR3 reads TGTGCCAGCAGTCAGAAGGGCGGGGGGATTCAAGAGACCCAGTACTTC. Translated: CASSQKGGGIQETQYF.

This chain connects TRBV27 to TRBJ2-2, with D tentatively TRBD2 (5 bases). CDR3 length: 15 amino acids. Germline lookup yields CDR1 MNHEY and CDR2 SMNVEV (reference sequence). V lost 2 bases and J lost 3, with 10 bases in between. CDR3 region: CASSLTRTDTGELFF. Here the CDR3 DNA reads TGTGCCAGCAGTTTAACCAGGACTGACACCGGGGAGCTGTTTTTT.

V usage is TRBV7-2 and J usage is TRBJ1-1; maybe TRBD1 (5 bases). The germline gives CDR1 SGHTA, CDR2 FQGNSA. There are 14 residues in the CDR3. Trimming removed 5 bases at V and 4 bases at J, with 14 bases between. CDR3 sequence (DNA): TGTGCCAGCAGCCTAGAGGGCCAGGGCACTGAAGCTTTCTTT. Residues: CASSLEGQGTEAFF.

The chain joins TRBV19 to TRBJ2-3; 9 bases fit TRBD2. CDR1 and CDR2 from the germline V gene are LNHDA and SQIVND (reference sequence). The CDR3 extends over 17 amino acids. Losses at the gene ends were 4 bases for V and 0 bases for J; bases not matched to a gene: 8. The CDR3 sequence: CASSTSGALPSTDTQYF. The DNA of the CDR3 is TGTGCCAGTAGTACTAGCGGGGCCCTTCCCAGCACAGATACGCAGTATTTT. Together with reference TRBV19 and TRBJ2-3, the CDR3 gives the full variable domain: DGGITQSPKYLFRKEGQNVTLSCEQNLNHDAMYWYRQDPGQGLRLIYYSQIVNDFQKGDIAEGYSVSREKKESFPLTVTSAQKNPTAFYLCASSTSGALPSTDTQYFGPGTRLTVL.

This clone was counted between two and nine times. This chain joins TRBV10-2 and TRBJ1-1; perhaps TRBD1 as D (5 bases). CDR1 is WSHSY and CDR2 is SAAADI in the germline V gene. The germline V and J ends were trimmed by 8 bases and 4 bases, with 11 bases remaining between them. The CDR3 extends over 12 amino acids. CDR3 sequence: CASGGFTTEAFF. The DNA for the CDR3 is TGCGCCAGCGGGGGGTTTACCACTGAAGCTTTCTTT.

The chain combines TRBV19 with TRBJ1-5; possibly TRBD1 for D (5 bases). V was shortened by 9 bases and J by 4 bases, with 22 bases between the two germline ends. Germline loops: CDR1 LNHDA, CDR2 SQIVND (reference sequence). The CDR3 has 16 residues. The CDR3 bases are TGTGCCAGCAGGTCTTTCGGGGGGAATCGGAATCAGCCCCAGCATTTT. Its protein product is CASRSFGGNRNQPQHF.

The chain is built from TRBV11-2 and TRBJ1-1, with TRBD1 matching 8 bases. The CDR3 sequence is 14 residues long. J lost 7 bases, V lost 1 base, and 5 bases had no gene match. The V gene's germline CDR1 is SGHAT and CDR2 FQNNGV. The CDR3, as DNA: TGTGCCAGCAGCTTAGGACAGGGGTTAGGTGAAGCTTTCTTT. Protein sequence: CASSLGQGLGEAFF. Using reference TRBV11-2 and TRBJ1-1 for the parts outside the CDR3, the full variable domain is EAGVAQSPRYKIIEKRQSVAFWCNPISGHATLYWYQQILGQGPKLLIQFQNNGVVDDSQLPKDRFSAERLKGVDSTLKIQPAKLEDSAVYLCASSLGQGLGEAFFGQGTRLTVV.

V is TRBV5-6 and J is TRBJ1-2; 7 nucleotides match TRBD1. The CDR3 is 15 amino acids. V lost 1 base to trimming and J lost 4 bases; unmatched junction nucleotides: 7. Germline CDR1 and CDR2: SGHDT and YYEEEE. CDR3 coding DNA: TGTGCCAGCAGCTTGCGGCAGGGGGGTGTCTATGGCTACACCTTC. It translates to CASSLRQGGVYGYTF.

This chain connects TRBV5-4 to TRBJ1-2; 10 bases match TRBD1. The CDR3 has 13 residues. After removal of 3 bases from V and 8 bases from J, the junction contained 4 bases not matched to a gene. Per germline, CDR1 SGHNT and CDR2 YYREEE (reference sequence). The CDR3 region has the DNA TGTGCCAGCAGCTCGGGACAGGGGTGGGGCTACACCTTC. Its translation: CASSSGQGWGYTF. The variable domain in full, completed from reference TRBV5-4 and TRBJ1-2, reads ETGVTQSPTHLIKTRGQQVTLRCSSQSGHNTVSWYQQALGQGPQFIFQYYREEENGRGNFPPRFSGLQFPNYSSELNVNALELDDSALYLCASSSGQGWGYTFGSGTRLTVV.

The chain has TRBV29-1 and TRBJ2-2; 7 nucleotides match TRBD1. J gave up 7 bases and V 5 bases, and 10 bases lay outside the gene matches. Per germline, CDR1 SQVTM and CDR2 ANQGSEA. CDR3 size: 14 residues. The CDR3 loop is CSVTRTGASGELFF. The CDR3 region has the DNA TGCAGCGTTACACGTACAGGGGCCAGCGGGGAGCTGTTTTTT.

This chain uses TRBV7-2 with TRBJ2-2; tentative D call: TRBD2 (5 bases). The germline V and J ends were trimmed by 5 bases and 4 bases, with 14 bases remaining between them. The CDR3 has 15 residues. Germline V lookup: CDR1 SGHTA, CDR2 FQGNSA. CDR3: CASSSNGVPTGELFF. In nucleotides, the CDR3 is TGTGCCAGCAGCAGCAACGGGGTACCCACCGGGGAGCTGTTTTTT.

The J gene is TRBJ1-1, the V gene TRBV19; TRBD1 matches at 8 bases. V dropped 5 bases and J dropped 0; count of bases not matched to a gene: 8. Germline CDR1 and CDR2: LNHDA and SQIVND (reference sequence). The CDR3 contains 16 residues. The CDR3 nucleotides are TGTGCCAGTAGTGGGGACGACAGGGGTATGAACACTGAAGCTTTCTTT. It yields the protein CASSGDDRGMNTEAFF.

The chain combines TRBV27 with TRBJ1-4; 7 nucleotides align to TRBD1. The CDR3 is made up of 15 amino acids. Germline V gene lookup returns CDR1 MNHEY and CDR2 SMNVEV (reference sequence). V trimming: 6 bases; J trimming: 5 bases; junction bases outside the gene matches: 9. The chain's CDR3 is CASSDRGGGNEKLFF. DNA for the CDR3: TGTGCCAGCAGCGACCGAGGGGGCGGGAATGAAAAACTGTTTTTT.

The V gene is TRBV2, the J gene TRBJ1-2, with 7 bases fitting TRBD1. The CDR3 totals 15 residues. Germline loops: CDR1 SNHLY, CDR2 FYNNEI. With 7 bases clipped from V and 2 bases from J, the junction kept 10 bases outside the gene matches. In DNA, the CDR3 is TGTGCCAGCAAACGCGCTGGGACAGCGAACTATGGCTACACCTTC. Residues: CASKRAGTANYGYTF.